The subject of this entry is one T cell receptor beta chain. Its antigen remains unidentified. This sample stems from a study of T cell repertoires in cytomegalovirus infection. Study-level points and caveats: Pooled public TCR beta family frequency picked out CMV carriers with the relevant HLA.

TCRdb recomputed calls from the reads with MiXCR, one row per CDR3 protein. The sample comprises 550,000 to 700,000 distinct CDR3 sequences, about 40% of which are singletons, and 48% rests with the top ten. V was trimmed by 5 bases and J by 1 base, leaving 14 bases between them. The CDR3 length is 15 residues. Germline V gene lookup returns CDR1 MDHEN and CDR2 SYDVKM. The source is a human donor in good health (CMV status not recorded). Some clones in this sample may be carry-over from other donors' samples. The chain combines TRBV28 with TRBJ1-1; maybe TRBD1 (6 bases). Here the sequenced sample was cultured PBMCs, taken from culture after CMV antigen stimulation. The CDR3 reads CASSLSTGGNTEAFF. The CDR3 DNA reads TGTGCCAGCAGTCTCTCGACAGGTGGGAACACTGAAGCTTTCTTT.